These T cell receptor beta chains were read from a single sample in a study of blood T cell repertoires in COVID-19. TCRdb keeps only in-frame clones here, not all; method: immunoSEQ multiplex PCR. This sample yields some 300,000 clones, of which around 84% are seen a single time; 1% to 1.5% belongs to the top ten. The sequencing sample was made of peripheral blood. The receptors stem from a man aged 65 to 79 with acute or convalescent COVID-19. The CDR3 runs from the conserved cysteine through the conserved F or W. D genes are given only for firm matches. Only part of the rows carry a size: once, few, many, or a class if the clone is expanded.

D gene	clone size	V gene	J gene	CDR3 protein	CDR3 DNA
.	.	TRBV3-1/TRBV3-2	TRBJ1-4	CASSPSGGANEKLFF	TGTGCCAGCAGCCCATCGGGGGGGGCTAATGAAAAACTGTTTTTT
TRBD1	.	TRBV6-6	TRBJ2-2	CASRPGQGAGELFF	TGTGCCAGCAGGCCGGGACAGGGGGCCGGGGAGCTGTTTTTT
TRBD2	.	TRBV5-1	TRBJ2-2	CASSPGGGGNTGELFF	TGCGCCAGCAGCCCCGGCGGGGGGGGGAACACCGGGGAGCTGTTTTTT
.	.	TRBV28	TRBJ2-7	CASSLRAQVYEQYF	TGTGCCAGCAGTTTACGAGCCCAGGTTTACGAGCAGTACTTC
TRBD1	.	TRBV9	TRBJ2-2	CASSAGQGSTGELFF	TGTGCCAGCAGCGCGGGACAGGGCTCCACCGGGGAGCTGTTTTTT
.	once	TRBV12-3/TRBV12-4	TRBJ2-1	CASSLAGDEQFF	TGTGCCAGCAGTTTGGCAGGGGATGAGCAGTTCTTC
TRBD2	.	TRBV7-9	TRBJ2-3	CAGRSSGFTDTQYF	TGTGCCGGAAGATCTAGCGGGTTCACAGATACGCAGTATTTT
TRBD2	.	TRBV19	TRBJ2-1	CASSKTSGGIYNEQFF	TGTGCCAGTAGTAAGACTAGCGGGGGGATTTACAATGAGCAGTTCTTC
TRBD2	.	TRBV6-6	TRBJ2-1	CASSYSSGGLFF	TGTGCCAGCAGTTACTCGAGCGGGGGGCTGTTCTTC
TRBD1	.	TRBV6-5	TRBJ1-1	CASSLQGAAEAFF	TGTGCCAGCAGTTTACAGGGGGCAGCCGAAGCTTTCTTT
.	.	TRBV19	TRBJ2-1	CASSIGMADEQFF	TGTGCCAGTAGTATAGGGATGGCGGATGAGCAGTTCTTC
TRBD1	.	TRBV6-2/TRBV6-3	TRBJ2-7	CASSGQGLFPAYEQYF	TGTGCCAGCAGTGGACAGGGGCTTTTTCCTGCCTACGAGCAGTACTTC
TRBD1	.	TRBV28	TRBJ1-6	CANSSTGRRSPLHF	TGTGCCAACAGTTCGACAGGGAGACGGTCACCCCTCCACTTT
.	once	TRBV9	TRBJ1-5	CASSVGVTDQPQHF	TGTGCCAGCAGCGTAGGTGTTACGGATCAGCCCCAGCATTTT
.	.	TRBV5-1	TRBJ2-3	CASSLSAPLASGQYF	TGCGCCAGCAGCTTGAGTGCTCCCCTAGCGAGCGGACAGTATTTT
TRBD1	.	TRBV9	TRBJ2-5	CASTNSGTAQETQYF	TGTGCCAGCACCAACTCCGGGACAGCACAAGAGACCCAGTACTTC
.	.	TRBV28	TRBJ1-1	CASSSTGKWGTEAFF	TGTGCCAGCAGTTCCACAGGGAAATGGGGCACTGAAGCTTTCTTT
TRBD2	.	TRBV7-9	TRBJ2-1	CASGLAPYNEQFF	TGTGCCAGTGGACTAGCGCCTTACAATGAGCAGTTCTTC
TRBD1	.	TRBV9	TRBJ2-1	CASSVLGQGVEQFF	TGTGCCAGCAGCGTACTGGGACAGGGGGTTGAGCAGTTCTTC
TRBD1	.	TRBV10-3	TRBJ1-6	CAITPDRESPLHF	TGTGCCATCACCCCGGACAGGGAGTCACCCCTCCACTTT
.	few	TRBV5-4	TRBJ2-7	CASSLQGFSYEQYF	TGTGCCAGCAGCTTGCAGGGGTTTTCCTACGAGCAGTACTTC
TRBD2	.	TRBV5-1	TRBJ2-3	CASSLVRGGHGDTQYF	TGCGCCAGCAGCTTGGTGCGGGGGGGCCATGGAGATACGCAGTATTTT
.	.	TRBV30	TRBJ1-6	CAWSPDRQSPLHF	TGTGCCTGGAGTCCGGACAGACAGTCACCCCTCCACTTT
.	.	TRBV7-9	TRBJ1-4	CARIIATNEKLFF	TGTGCCAGGATAATAGCAACTAATGAAAAACTGTTTTTT
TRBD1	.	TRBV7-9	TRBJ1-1	CASSLTGQNTEAFF	TGTGCCAGCAGCTTGACAGGGCAGAACACTGAAGCTTTCTTT
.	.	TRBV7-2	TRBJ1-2	CASSKYRVSGYTF	TGTGCCAGCAGCAAATACAGGGTGTCCGGCTACACCTTC
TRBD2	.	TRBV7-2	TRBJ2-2	CASSPRAGRTGELFF	TGTGCCAGCAGCCCTCGAGCGGGAAGGACCGGGGAGCTGTTTTTT
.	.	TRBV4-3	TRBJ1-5	CASSQDRGNQPQHF	TGCGCCAGCAGCCAAGATCGGGGGAATCAGCCCCAGCATTTT
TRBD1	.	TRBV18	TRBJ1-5	CASSPTGGSEPQHF	TGTGCCAGCTCACCGACAGGGGGTTCGGAGCCCCAGCATTTT
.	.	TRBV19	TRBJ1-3	CASSMAGQGYSSGNTIYF	TGTGCCAGTTCCATGGCCGGACAAGGATACAGCTCTGGAAACACCATATATTTT
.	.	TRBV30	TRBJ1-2	CAWSAGGLNYGYTF	TGTGCCTGGAGTGCCGGGGGACTTAACTATGGCTACACCTTC
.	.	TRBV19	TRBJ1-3	CASSKGPQVIGNTIYF	TGTGCCAGTAGTAAGGGGCCGCAGGTGATCGGAAACACCATATATTTT
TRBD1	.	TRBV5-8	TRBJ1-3	CASSRGTAPNTIYF	TGTGCCAGCAGCCGCGGGACAGCGCCTAACACCATATATTTT
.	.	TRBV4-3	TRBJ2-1	CASSRVPGYSEQFF	TGCGCCAGCAGCCGAGTTCCGGGGTATAGTGAGCAGTTCTTC
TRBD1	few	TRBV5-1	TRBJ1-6	CASSPRQGRDSPLHF	TGCGCCAGCAGCCCCCGACAGGGTAGAGATTCACCCCTCCACTTT
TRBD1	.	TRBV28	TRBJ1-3	CASSLIQGVTIYF	TGTGCCAGCAGTTTAATACAGGGGGTAACCATATATTTT
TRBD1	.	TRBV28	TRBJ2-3	CASSIRTGRDTDTQYF	TGTGCCAGCTCCATCAGGACAGGTCGAGACACAGATACGCAGTATTTT
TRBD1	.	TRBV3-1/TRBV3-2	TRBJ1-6	CASSLGQGSSPLHF	TGTGCCAGCAGCCTGGGACAGGGAAGTTCACCCCTCCACTTT
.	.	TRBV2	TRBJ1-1	CASRVQGIPNTEAFF	TGTGCCAGCAGAGTCCAGGGGATCCCAAACACTGAAGCTTTCTTT
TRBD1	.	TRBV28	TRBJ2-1	CASRRQGNNEQFF	TGTGCCAGCAGAAGACAGGGGAACAATGAGCAGTTCTTC
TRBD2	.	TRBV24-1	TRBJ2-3	CATSAPPATSGRADTQYF	TGTGCCACCAGTGCCCCTCCTGCGACTAGCGGGAGAGCAGATACGCAGTATTTT
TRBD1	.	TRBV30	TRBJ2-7	CAWSVKDRPSYEQYF	TGTGCCTGGAGTGTGAAGGACAGGCCTTCCTACGAGCAGTACTTC
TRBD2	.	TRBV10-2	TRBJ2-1	CASSESTASGSREQFF	TGCGCCAGCAGTGAGTCGACGGCTAGCGGGAGCCGTGAGCAGTTCTTC
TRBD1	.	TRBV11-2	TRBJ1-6	CASTLTWATGVNSPLHF	TGTGCCAGCACCTTGACGTGGGCGACAGGGGTTAATTCACCCCTCCACTTT
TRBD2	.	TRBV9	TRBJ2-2	CASSAPGLAGAGGELFF	TGTGCCAGCAGCGCCCCGGGACTAGCGGGGGCGGGGGGGGAGCTGTTTTTT